This is a list of T cell receptor beta chains from one sample in a study of cytomegalovirus exposure and HLA in healthy donors. Clones were read by immunoSEQ multiplex PCR, and TCRdb kept only the in-frame ones, dropping some. Among approximately 70,000 clones listed, about 73% were seen once. The sequenced material came from PBMCs. All receptors derive from a woman in her fifties or sixties in good health and CMV-seropositive. The CDR3 runs from the conserved cysteine through the conserved F or W.

CASSQEQGAGETQYF,TRBJ2-5,TRBV4-1
CARGLAGYYEQYF,TRBJ2-7,TRBV21-1
CASRGTGFNYGYTF,TRBJ1-2,TRBV6-5
CASSPGLAGIQETQYF,TRBJ2-5,TRBV5-4
CASQQGGNYGYTF,TRBJ1-2,TRBV2
CASSLAPGGLHNEQFF,TRBJ2-1,TRBV7-7
CATSRVGTSETDTQYF,TRBJ2-3,TRBV15
CASTRNLYNEQFF,TRBJ2-1,TRBV9
CASSLGGLGRADTQYF,TRBJ2-3,TRBV7-3
CAWSLAGYTKNIQYF,TRBJ2-4,TRBV30
CASSEAGVGSRRAFF,TRBJ1-1,TRBV6-1
CASSQQGAGEKLFF,TRBJ1-4,TRBV7-9
CASSLDGVSYEQYF,TRBJ2-7,TRBV5-4
CASSADHQYTTREAFF,TRBJ1-1,TRBV9
CASSLRTSGSGQYF,TRBJ2-5,TRBV6-5
CASSLDRGYTEAFF,TRBJ1-1,TRBV13
CASSYSGGGEGYTF,TRBJ1-2,TRBV6-5
CASSRQLDYGYTF,TRBJ1-2,TRBV4-1
CASTVPGTGGYTF,TRBJ1-2,TRBV6-5
CASSEVRNTEAFF,TRBJ1-1,TRBV6-1
CASSLSRGLSRETQYF,TRBJ2-5,TRBV27
CASSRQGASGGYTF,TRBJ1-2,TRBV7-2
CASTDRPGNTIYF,TRBJ1-3,TRBV4-1
CASNERGGSYNEQFF,TRBJ2-1,TRBV5-1
CASSALAGGRDEQFF,TRBJ2-1,TRBV5-4
CASSLGTGPGYTF,TRBJ1-2,TRBV7-9
CASSPPVEGKAFF,TRBJ1-1,TRBV11-2
CASTPQGSTLNTEAFF,TRBJ1-1,TRBV5-1
CAIKVAGGRTDTQYF,TRBJ2-3,TRBV10-3
CASSLVSGNTEAFF,TRBJ1-1,TRBV7-8
CASSLVGQPNNEQFF,TRBJ2-1,TRBV11-3
CASSFQSGSSYEQYF,TRBJ2-7,TRBV7-9
CASSPPNRGTEAFF,TRBJ1-1,TRBV18
CASSIDRRGNQPQHF,TRBJ1-5,TRBV19
CATSGTGNSPLHF,TRBJ1-6,TRBV15
CASSVRQVNTEAFF,TRBJ1-1,TRBV2
CASSQDRVAGYTF,TRBJ1-2,TRBV7-2
CASSVDRSMRSYGYTF,TRBJ1-2,TRBV6-1
CASSLARGSGGVGNTEAFF,TRBJ1-1,TRBV5-1
CASRNLGGGELFF,TRBJ2-2,TRBV7-8
CASSMGGGGNQPQHF,TRBJ1-5,TRBV19
CASSSLQGSSTDTQYF,TRBJ2-3,TRBV27
CASAGSSPRSYEQYF,TRBJ2-7,TRBV2
CATGLAGEQTQYF,TRBJ2-5,TRBV14
CASSRDSNQETQYF,TRBJ2-5,TRBV5-1
CASRPGGNQPQHF,TRBJ1-5,TRBV6-5
CASSAQGAGEQYF,NA,TRBV7-6
CASSLAAGSYEQYF,TRBJ2-7,TRBV7-9
CASTRGGDWTEAFF,TRBJ1-1,TRBV6-1
CAFVNRFSNEKLFF,TRBJ1-4,TRBV30
CASSVSGGMNTEAFF,TRBJ1-1,TRBV9
CASSSGNTEAFF,TRBJ1-1,TRBV6-6
CASSLTSGSYEQYF,TRBJ2-7,TRBV7-8
CASSLTPDSRYGYTF,TRBJ1-2,TRBV27
CASSPPGTGIQETQYF,TRBJ2-5,TRBV11-2
CASSQYFSGGETQYF,TRBJ2-5,TRBV4-2
CATRPSGGNTEAFF,TRBJ1-1,TRBV10-1
CASSLASGGVLEFF,TRBJ2-1,TRBV5-1
CASSYVGWETQYF,TRBJ2-5,TRBV6-5